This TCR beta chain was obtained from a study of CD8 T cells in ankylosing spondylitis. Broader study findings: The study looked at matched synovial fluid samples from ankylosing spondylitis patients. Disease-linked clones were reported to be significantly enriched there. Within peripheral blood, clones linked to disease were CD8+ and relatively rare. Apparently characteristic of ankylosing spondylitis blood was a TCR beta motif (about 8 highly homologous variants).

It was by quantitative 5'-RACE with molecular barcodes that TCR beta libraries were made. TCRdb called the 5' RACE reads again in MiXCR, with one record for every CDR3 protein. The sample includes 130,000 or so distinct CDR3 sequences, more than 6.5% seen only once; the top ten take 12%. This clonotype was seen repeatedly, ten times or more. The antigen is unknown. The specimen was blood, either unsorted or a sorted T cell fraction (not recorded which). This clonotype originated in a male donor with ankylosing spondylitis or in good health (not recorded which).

The CDR3 is CASSPGAKGRQPQHF. The CDR3 DNA reads as TGTGCCAGCAGTCCGGGGGCCAAGGGGAGGCAGCCCCAGCATTTT. The chain employs TRBV12-3 or TRBV12-4 and TRBJ1-5; possible D gene TRBD1, 6 bases. Trimming removed 5 bases from V and 7 bases from J, with 18 bases in between. This CDR3 has 15 residues.